The 13 T cell receptor beta chains below were found in one sample sequenced in a study of long-term antiretroviral therapy in people with HIV. Researchers ran immunoSEQ v3.0 at survey level. Clones were sequenced by immunoSEQ multiplex PCR, and TCRdb holds only the in-frame ones, with some missing. The table has about 7,400 clones, approximately 80% seen once. Here the sequenced sample was unsorted PBMCs, taken 0.1 years after starting antiretroviral therapy. The receptors originated from a man aged 35 to 55 with HIV.

DNA for the CDR3: TGTGCCAGCATTTTCGTAGTGAACACTGAAGCTTTCTTT. Its protein product is CASIFVVNTEAFF. V and J are TRBV6-1 and TRBJ1-1; D remains unclear. With 7 bases removed from V and 0 bases from J, the gap between germline ends came to 9 bases. This CDR3 spans 13 amino acids. Per the germline V gene, CDR1 is MNHNS and CDR2 is SASEGT.

The chain links TRBV6-6 to TRBJ1-1; no clear D. Germline assignment: CDR1 MNHNY and CDR2 SVGAGI (reference sequence). CDR3 length: 11 residues. V was pared by 6 bases and J by 7 bases, with 9 bases between. DNA of the CDR3: TGTGCCAGCAGATACGGGGTTGAAGCTTTCTTT. Protein product: CASRYGVEAFF.

The gene calls are TRBV19 and TRBJ1-1; D not resolved. The CDR3 consists of 13 residues. The V end lost 6 bases, the J end lost 6 bases, and 14 bases lay between the germline ends. Germline V gives CDR1 LNHDA, CDR2 SQIVND (reference sequence). Written as DNA, the CDR3 is TGTGCCAGTAGCTGGGGTAAGGGTTCTGAAGCTTTCTTT. It yields the protein CASSWGKGSEAFF.

As for this clone: At one boundary the junction diverges from the germline segment, which might be a read error. The rearrangement links TRBV27 to TRBJ1-4; 8 nucleotides agree with TRBD1. There are 15 residues in the CDR3. Germline V gene data show CDR1 as MNHEY and CDR2 as SMNVEV (reference sequence). The CDR3 protein is CASSVSRGQGEKLFF. The DNA for the CDR3 is TGTGCCAGCAGTGTATCCAGGGGGCAGGGGGAAAAACTGTTTTTT.

This clone is categorized as large. Distinct nucleotide sequences in the sample also encode this CDR3. The CDR3 nucleotides read TGTGCCAGCAGCTTGGGTGAAAAACTGTTTTTT. Its protein product is CASSLGEKLFF. The chain employs TRBV11-2 and TRBJ1-4; D not resolved. Germline CDR1 and CDR2: SGHAT and FQNNGV. Trimming took off 3 bases at V and 7 bases at J, with 3 bases between the two ends. The CDR3 has 11 amino acids.

This sequence joins TRBV10-1 and TRBJ2-3; 11 positions match TRBD2. Germline V gene data show CDR1 as WNHNN and CDR2 as SYGVQD (reference sequence). V lost 4 bases and J lost 6; bases outside the gene matches: 6. The CDR3 has 15 residues. The CDR3 protein is CASSVKLAGDDTQYF. The CDR3 nucleotides read TGCGCCAGCAGTGTAAAACTAGCGGGGGATGATACGCAGTATTTT.

The rearrangement uses TRBV7-6 and TRBJ1-3; D gene uncertain. V was cut by 4 bases and J by 7 bases, with 8 bases left in between. The CDR3 sequence is 12 residues long. Germline loops: CDR1 SGHVS, CDR2 FNYEAQ. In nucleotides, the CDR3 is TGTGCCAGCAGCTCCACGAGCAACACCATATATTTT. This gives the protein CASSSTSNTIYF. Filled out from reference TRBV7-6 and TRBJ1-3, the complete variable domain reads GAGVSQSPRYKVTKRGQDVALRCDPISGHVSLYWYRQALGQGPEFLTYFNYEAQQDKSGLPNDRFSAERPEGSISTLTIQRTEQRDSAMYRCASSSTSNTIYFGEGSWLTVV.

The gene calls are TRBV11-2 and TRBJ2-7; TRBD2 aligns across 15 bases. The CDR3 is 19 amino acids. The junction had 15 bases not matched to a gene; V was cut back by 5 bases and J by 4 bases. The germline V gene has CDR1 SGHAT and CDR2 FQNNGV. CDR3 sequence reads: CASSTIPGTSGGTAYEQYF. Here the CDR3 DNA reads TGTGCCAGCAGCACTATACCCGGGACTAGCGGGGGGACGGCGTACGAGCAGTACTTC.

The chain employs TRBV5-4 and TRBJ2-7; D tentatively fits TRBD1 or TRBD2 (5 bases each). CDR3 length: 14 residues. Trimming cost V 3 bases and J 5 bases, with 15 bases left between them. CDR1 is SGHNT and CDR2 is YYREEE in the germline V gene (reference sequence). The CDR3 DNA reads TGTGCCAGCAGCTCCCCCGGACGGGACCACGAGCAGTACTTC. Translated, it gives CASSSPGRDHEQYF.

This clone was seen a few times. The chain joins TRBV15 to TRBJ2-3, with D uncertain. The CDR3 is 12 amino acids. With 5 bases removed from V and 0 bases from J, the gap between germline ends came to 3 bases. Per germline, CDR1 LNHNV and CDR2 YYDKDF (reference sequence). This CDR3 reads CATSESTDTQYF. DNA of the CDR3: TGTGCCACCAGCGAGAGCACAGATACGCAGTATTTT.

Here the CDR3 reads CASTPGGTDTQYF. Written as DNA, the CDR3 is TGTGCCAGCACCCCGGGGGGGACAGATACGCAGTATTTT. The V call is TRBV6-6, the J call TRBJ2-3; 8 bases map to TRBD2. CDR3 length: 13 residues. Germline V gene data show CDR1 as MNHNY and CDR2 as SVGAGI (reference sequence). The J segment lost 3 bases and the V segment lost 7 bases, leaving 3 bases of the junction unmatched.

V usage is TRBV19 and J usage is TRBJ2-6, with D hard to call. CDR1 is LNHDA and CDR2 is SQIVND in the germline V gene (reference sequence). The CDR3 sequence is 15 residues long. With 1 base removed from V and 4 bases from J, the gap between germline ends came to 8 bases. The chain's CDR3 is CASSIGAQGANVLTF. CDR3 coding DNA: TGTGCCAGTAGTATAGGAGCTCAGGGGGCCAACGTCCTGACTTTC.

The rearrangement joins TRBV5-4 to TRBJ2-3, with TRBD2 matching 10 bases. V shed 3 bases and J 4 bases; nucleotides not matched to a gene: 8. The germline V gene has CDR1 SGHNT and CDR2 YYREEE (reference sequence). The CDR3 consists of 16 residues. The CDR3 DNA sequence: TGTGCCAGCAGCTCGAAGCGGGGGGGTATGGCAGATACGCAGTATTTT. Translation: CASSSKRGGMADTQYF. The variable domain in full, with the rest retrieved from reference TRBV5-4 and TRBJ2-3, is ETGVTQSPTHLIKTRGQQVTLRCSSQSGHNTVSWYQQALGQGPQFIFQYYREEENGRGNFPPRFSGLQFPNYSSELNVNALELDDSALYLCASSSKRGGMADTQYFGPGTRLTVL.